This TCR beta chain emerged from a study of blood T cell repertoires in COVID-19. Study-wide context: The United States, Italy and Spain provided the acute and convalescent COVID-19 samples.

Authors' processing steps: Cell counts per sample came from amplifying reference gene primers. Profiling relied on immunoSEQ multiplex PCR, and the TCRdb table lists in-frame clones only, not all of them. That table gives V, J and clone size, and the DNA gave D and trimming. The table lists fewer than 650,000 clones, approximately 91% of them singletons. The Seattle patients joined while their infection was active and were tracked longitudinally afterward. Trimming left V 2 bases short and J 6 bases short, with 18 bases between. Germline V gene data show CDR1 as SGDLS and CDR2 as YYNGEE. The CDR3 sequence is 16 residues long.

This TCR came from a woman aged 45-59 years with COVID-19, enrolled during active disease. Sequences were obtained from peripheral blood. The chain is built from TRBV9 and TRBJ2-4, with a possible D match to TRBD2 (7 bases). CDR3 sequence (DNA): TGTGCCAGCAGCGTGGGTCTTAGGGGGGAGGGAAACATTCAGTACTTC. It is translated as CASSVGLRGEGNIQYF.